These 20 T cell receptor beta chains share one sample of origin, sequenced in a study of blood T cell repertoires in COVID-19. TCRdb's table, derived via immunoSEQ multiplex PCR, lists solely in-frame clones and lacks some. The sample lists more than 15,000 clones; around 90% were seen once. The material sequenced was peripheral blood. These TCRs come from a woman over 75 with COVID-19, enrolled during active disease.

CDR3 protein: CSVVRTSGTDTQYF. In DNA form, the CDR3 reads TGCAGCGTTGTGAGGACTAGCGGCACAGATACGCAGTATTTT. The chain is built from TRBV29-1 and TRBJ2-3; TRBD2 matches at 9 bases. The J segment lost 1 base and the V segment lost 4 bases, leaving 3 bases of the junction unmatched. Germline CDR1 SQVTM, CDR2 ANQGSEA. The CDR3 extends over 14 amino acids.

This sequence joins TRBV19 and TRBJ2-3; perhaps TRBD2 as D (5 bases). Germline CDR1 and CDR2: LNHDA and SQIVND (reference sequence). The CDR3 extends over 14 amino acids. V was pared by 3 bases and J by 5 bases, with 12 bases between. CDR3 DNA sequence: TGTGCCAGTAGTATCCCAGGACTGGGAGATACGCAGTATTTT. Translation gives CASSIPGLGDTQYF.

The rearrangement links TRBV28 to TRBJ1-1; 9 bases map to TRBD1. Trimming at V came to 7 bases and at J to 4 bases, leaving 10 bases not matched to a gene. In germline, CDR1 is MDHEN, CDR2 SYDVKM. The CDR3 spans 15 residues. The CDR3 sequence is CASTENRGRGTEAFF. The CDR3 DNA sequence: TGTGCCAGCACCGAAAACAGGGGGCGGGGCACTGAAGCTTTCTTT. The complete variable domain, with remaining parts taken from reference TRBV28 and TRBJ1-1, reads DVKVTQSSRYLVKRTGEKVFLECVQDMDHENMFWYRQDPGLGLRLIYFSYDVKMKEKGDIPEGYSVSREKKERFSLILESASTNQTSMYLCASTENRGRGTEAFFGQGTRLTVV.

The chain joins TRBV28 to TRBJ1-2; TRBD1 is a possible D gene (6 bases). Germline-derived CDR1 and CDR2 are MDHEN and SYDVKM. The V and J ends lost 4 bases and 0 bases respectively, with 18 bases between them. This CDR3 is built from 17 residues. CDR3 amino acids: CASSSPSRGKANYGYTF. The CDR3 DNA follows: TGTGCCAGCAGTTCTCCATCCAGGGGTAAGGCTAACTATGGCTACACCTTC.

This chain links TRBV7-2 with TRBJ2-1; 8 bases align to TRBD2. With 5 bases clipped from V and 7 bases from J, the junction kept 13 bases outside the gene matches. Germline CDR1 reads SGHTA; CDR2 reads FQGNSA. CDR3 length equals 16 residues. The DNA for the CDR3 is TGTGCCAGCAGCGCCTGGGGGAGCGGGAGTAGGAATGAGCAGTTCTTC. This gives the protein CASSAWGSGSRNEQFF.

The chain carries TRBV7-9 and TRBJ2-3, with 11 bases fitting TRBD1. Looked up from germline, CDR1 is SEHNR and CDR2 is FQNEAQ (reference sequence). This CDR3 comprises 16 residues. The J segment lost 3 bases and the V segment lost 6 bases, leaving 8 bases of the junction unmatched. The CDR3 nucleotides are TGTGCCAGCAGACCACGGACAGGGGGCACGACAGATACGCAGTATTTT. Its protein is CASRPRTGGTTDTQYF.

The CDR3 protein is CATSEDRVDQPQHF. In DNA form, the CDR3 reads TGTGCCACCAGTGAGGACAGGGTCGATCAGCCCCAGCATTTT. This chain connects TRBV24-1 to TRBJ1-5; the match to TRBD1 covers 8 bases. The junction had 3 bases not matched to a gene; V was cut back by 4 bases and J by 5 bases. The CDR3 has 14 amino acids. Germline loops: CDR1 KGHDR, CDR2 SFDVKD.

The chain links TRBV27 to TRBJ1-2, with D possibly being TRBD1 (5 bases). The CDR3 consists of 18 residues. The ends were cut back, 5 bases at V and 2 bases at J, with 24 bases in the middle. Germline CDR1 is MNHEY and CDR2 is SMNVEV (reference sequence). Here the CDR3 reads CASSPLLRGWSSNYGYTF. In nucleotides, the CDR3 is TGTGCCAGCAGTCCCCTTTTACGGGGGTGGAGTTCGAACTATGGCTACACCTTC.

V usage is TRBV29-1 and J usage is TRBJ2-3; D is perhaps TRBD2 (5 bases). Germline CDR1 SQVTM, CDR2 ANQGSEA. The CDR3 is made up of 14 amino acids. The V end was cut by 4 bases, the J end by 0 bases, with 11 bases between. The CDR3 nucleotides are TGCAGCGTTGGACGGGGTTCCAGCACAGATACGCAGTATTTT. Translation gives CSVGRGSSTDTQYF.

V is TRBV4-3 and J is TRBJ2-2; a possible D gene is TRBD1 (5 bases). The CDR3 has 14 residues. The germline CDR1 and CDR2 sequences are LGHNA and YSLEER. Trimming took 4 bases from V and 3 from J, leaving 9 bases between them. As DNA, the CDR3 is TGCGCCAGCAGCCTTGACAGATACACCGGGGAGCTGTTTTTT. Its translation is CASSLDRYTGELFF.

Only one count was recorded for this clone. V usage is TRBV9 and J usage is TRBJ1-4; 7 bases map to TRBD1. Unmatched junction bases numbered 5, after V lost 3 bases and J lost 6 bases. Germline V CDR1 and CDR2: SGDLS, YYNGEE. CDR3 length equals 14 residues. The CDR3 sequence: CASSETGTYEKLFF. In DNA, the CDR3 is TGTGCCAGCAGCGAGACAGGGACTTATGAAAAACTGTTTTTT.

This sequence joins TRBV7-9 and TRBJ1-1, with TRBD1 matching 9 bases. CDR1 and CDR2 (germline): SEHNR, FQNEAQ (reference sequence). The length of the CDR3 is 16 residues. Trimming removed 3 bases from V and 1 base from J; junction bases left unmatched: 6. The chain's CDR3 is CASSFVPGQGNTEAFF. CDR3 sequence (DNA): TGTGCCAGCAGCTTCGTCCCGGGACAGGGGAACACTGAAGCTTTCTTT.

CDR3 loop: CASSQDTGPYEQYF. Here the CDR3 DNA reads TGTGCCAGCAGCCAAGATACAGGACCCTACGAGCAGTACTTC. This chain joins TRBV3-1 (or the pseudogene TRBV3-2) and TRBJ2-7, with D maybe TRBD1 (5 bases). Trimming took 0 bases from V and 2 from J, leaving 8 bases between them. CDR3 size: 14 residues. From germline, CDR1 is LGHDT and CDR2 YNNKEL (reference sequence).

The table lists this clone with a few counts. This sequence joins TRBV6-2 or TRBV6-3 and TRBJ1-2, with TRBD1 as a possible D gene (5 bases). V shed 0 bases and J shed 2 bases, with 7 bases lying between them. This CDR3 is 14 amino acids long. The germline gives CDR1 MNHEY, CDR2 SVGEGT. The CDR3 DNA reads as TGTGCCAGCAGTTACTCGGCAGGGAACTATGGCTACACCTTC. This sequence encodes CASSYSAGNYGYTF.

The genes are TRBV6-1 and TRBJ2-3; TRBD1 matches at 8 bases. The CDR3 length is 16 residues. V was pared by 3 bases and J by 3 bases, with 8 bases of the junction left unmatched. CDR1 and CDR2 from the germline V gene are MNHNS and SASEGT. CDR3 sequence reads: CASSDSPGQETDTQYF. The CDR3 nucleotides are TGTGCCAGCAGTGATAGTCCGGGACAGGAGACAGATACGCAGTATTTT.

V usage is TRBV11-3 and J usage is TRBJ2-1; TRBD1 matches at 11 bases. The CDR3 is 14 amino acids. Germline CDR1 SGHNT, CDR2 YENEEA. Germline trimming cut 3 bases from V and 8 bases from J; bases unmatched to any gene: 3. CDR3 sequence: CASSFGQGADEQFF. CDR3 DNA sequence: TGTGCCAGCAGCTTTGGACAGGGGGCCGATGAGCAGTTCTTC. The complete variable domain, with remaining parts taken from reference TRBV11-3 and TRBJ2-1, reads EAGVVQSPRYKIIEKKQPVAFWCNPISGHNTLYWYLQNLGQGPELLIRYENEEAVDDSQLPKDRFSAERLKGVDSTLKIQPAELGDSAVYLCASSFGQGADEQFFGPGTRLTVL.

V and J are TRBV19 and TRBJ1-5; 7 nucleotides align to TRBD1. The CDR3 covers 17 residues. The germline V gene encodes CDR1 LNHDA and CDR2 SQIVND (reference sequence). Unmatched junction bases numbered 10, after V lost 4 bases and J lost 1 base. The CDR3 nucleotides read TGTGCCAGTAGTACAAGGGAAACAGGGGTGAGCAATCAGCCCCAGCATTTT. It translates to CASSTRETGVSNQPQHF.

The gene calls are TRBV4-3 and TRBJ1-2; TRBD1 is a possible D gene (5 bases). V dropped 0 bases and J dropped 3 bases, with 11 bases sitting between them. The CDR3 consists of 15 residues. Germline CDR1 and CDR2: LGHNA and YSLEER. The CDR3 region has the DNA TGCGCCAGCAGCCAAGATAGGGGCAGGGACTATGGCTACACCTTC. This translates into CASSQDRGRDYGYTF.

This clone was seen once. The chain couples TRBV7-9 to TRBJ2-5, with D perhaps TRBD2 (6 bases). Germline V gives CDR1 SEHNR, CDR2 FQNEAQ (reference sequence). The CDR3 loop spans 16 amino acids. V was cut by 2 bases and J by 5 bases, with 18 bases left in between. The CDR3 protein is CASSLIHGGYSETQYF. The DNA for the CDR3 is TGTGCCAGCAGCTTAATTCATGGAGGGTACTCGGAGACCCAGTACTTC.

The V and J genes are TRBV29-1 and TRBJ1-1, with D possibly being TRBD1 (5 bases). V shed 3 bases and J shed 5 bases, with 10 bases lying between them. CDR1 is SQVTM and CDR2 is ANQGSEA in the germline V gene. The CDR3 sequence is 12 residues long. The CDR3 nucleotides read TGCAGCGTTGATCAGGGTGGAACTGAAGCTTTCTTT. This encodes CSVDQGGTEAFF.